This TCR beta chain appears in the sequencing data of a study of T cells in Graves' hyperthyroidism and ophthalmopathy. This clonotype has at least ten counts. There were TCR beta CDR3 regions amplified from RNA transcripts. The HTBI primer set served for first-round RT-PCR of the TCR CDR3. TCRdb used MiXCR to reprocess the multiplex PCR reads, holding one entry per CDR3 protein. The sample lists about 520,000 distinct CDR3 sequences; approximately 25% were seen once. Germline V gene data show CDR1 as DFQATT and CDR2 as SNEGSKA (reference sequence). The CDR3 extends over 16 amino acids. V was pared by 0 bases and J by 0 bases, with 7 bases of the junction left unmatched.

This receptor was taken from a woman aged 30 to 39 with Graves' ophthalmopathy. Source material: blood. The gene calls are TRBV20-1 and TRBJ2-7; 8 nucleotides match TRBD2. The CDR3 is CSARDPSSGSSYEQYF. CDR3 in DNA: TGCAGTGCTAGAGATCCGTCTAGCGGGTCCTCCTACGAGCAGTACTTC.